The 12 T cell receptor beta chains given below trace back to one sample, sequenced in a study of somatic mutations in cytotoxic T cells in rheumatoid arthritis. Here immunoSEQ multiplex PCR was the method, and the copy in TCRdb shows in-frame clones only, minus some. The data show 6,500 to 7,000 clones, roughly 75% seen once. Material for sequencing was CD8+ T cells sorted from blood. The receptors derive from a woman in her sixties or seventies in good health.

The chain combines TRBV30 with TRBJ1-1; unclear D gene. This CDR3 spans 12 amino acids. The germline V gene has CDR1 GTSNPN and CDR2 SVGIG (reference sequence). Trimming took off 5 bases at V and 3 bases at J, with 10 bases between the two ends. DNA for the CDR3: TGTGCCTGGCCAACATCTGACACTGAAGCTTTCTTT. Residues: CAWPTSDTEAFF.

This rearrangement joins TRBV9 to TRBJ2-4, with 14 bases identical to TRBD2. Germline loops: CDR1 SGDLS, CDR2 YYNGEE. V was pared by 4 bases and J by 0 bases, with 12 bases of the junction left unmatched. The length of the CDR3 is 20 residues. The CDR3: CASSPGGGLAGDLAKNIQYF. The CDR3 DNA reads TGTGCCAGCAGCCCGGGGGGGGGACTAGCGGGAGACCTAGCCAAAAACATTCAGTACTTC.

V and J are TRBV29-1 and TRBJ2-7, with D perhaps TRBD1 (5 bases). Between the trimmed V and J ends, which lost 2 bases and 6 bases, there was a span of 20 bases. From germline, CDR1 is SQVTM and CDR2 ANQGSEA. This CDR3 has 15 amino acids. In nucleotides, the CDR3 is TGCAGCGTTGAAACTGGGGCCGTCTCGCCCAGCGAGCAGTACTTC. The encoded protein is CSVETGAVSPSEQYF.

The chain combines TRBV7-9 with TRBJ2-5, with D perhaps matching TRBD1 (5 bases). V dropped 11 bases and J dropped 4 bases, with 11 bases sitting between them. This CDR3 is built from 11 residues. Germline CDR1 SEHNR, CDR2 FQNEAQ (reference sequence). As DNA, the CDR3 is TGTGCCGTCCAGGGTCGAGAGACCCAGTACTTC. Translating gives CAVQGRETQYF.

The chain has TRBV30 and TRBJ2-7, with 8 bases matching TRBD1. Looked up from germline, CDR1 is GTSNPN and CDR2 is SVGIG (reference sequence). The CDR3 loop spans 14 amino acids. J was trimmed by 3 bases and V by 3 bases; bases with no gene match: 7. The CDR3 is CAWSPGTGDYEQYF. The CDR3 DNA reads as TGTGCCTGGAGCCCAGGGACAGGAGACTACGAGCAGTACTTC.

The chain carries TRBV7-9 and TRBJ2-3; D perhaps matches TRBD2 (6 bases). Trimming took 3 bases from V and 5 from J, leaving 18 bases between them. Germline-derived CDR1 and CDR2 are SEHNR and FQNEAQ (reference sequence). There are 16 residues in the CDR3. The CDR3 is CASSLTGLQRQDTQYF. CDR3 bases: TGTGCCAGCAGCTTGACGGGACTTCAGAGGCAAGATACGCAGTATTTT.

As regards this clone: At the DNA level, this CDR3 is encoded by other sequences in the same sample as well. The chain is built from TRBV5-6 and TRBJ2-2, with TRBD1 as a possible D gene (5 bases). CDR1 SGHDT and CDR2 YYEEEE come from the germline V gene. CDR3 length: 16 amino acids. Trimming cost V 0 bases and J 0 bases, with 9 bases left between them. In nucleotides, the CDR3 is TGTGCCAGCAGCTTGGGGGGCGGCACGAACACCGGGGAGCTGTTTTTT. Amino acids: CASSLGGGTNTGELFF. Based on the CDR3 plus reference TRBV5-6 and TRBJ2-2, the full variable domain is DAGVTQSPTHLIKTRGQQVTLRCSPKSGHDTVSWYQQALGQGPQFIFQYYEEEERQRGNFPDRFSGHQFPNYSSELNVNALLLGDSALYLCASSLGGGTNTGELFFGEGSRLTVL.

V is TRBV9 and J is TRBJ2-3; TRBD2 matches 9 bases. V dropped 4 bases and J dropped 0; count of bases not matched to a gene: 6. CDR1 and CDR2 (germline): SGDLS, YYNGEE. This CDR3 is 16 amino acids long. The CDR3 coding sequence is TGTGCCAGCAGCCCGCGGGAGGGGTCTAGCACAGATACGCAGTATTTT. Amino acids: CASSPREGSSTDTQYF.

The genes are TRBV27 and TRBJ2-7; the D gene is possibly TRBD1 (6 bases). Trimming removed 5 bases from V and 0 bases from J, with 8 bases in between. The germline V gene has CDR1 MNHEY and CDR2 SMNVEV (reference sequence). This CDR3 contains 13 residues. The CDR3 nucleotides read TGTGCCAGCAGTGGACAGCTCTCCTACGAGCAGTACTTC. The encoded protein is CASSGQLSYEQYF.

The V call is TRBV27, the J call TRBJ1-1; D uncertain. V lost 2 bases and J 6 bases, leaving 16 bases between the germline ends. The V gene's germline CDR1 is MNHEY and CDR2 SMNVEV (reference sequence). The CDR3 extends over 15 amino acids. DNA of the CDR3: TGTGCCAGCAGTTTACTTACAGCCCCTGTTCCTGAAGCTTTCTTT. It translates to CASSLLTAPVPEAFF.

The chain couples TRBV2 to TRBJ1-2; tentatively, D is TRBD1 (6 bases). V dropped 6 bases and J dropped 3 bases, with 14 bases sitting between them. CDR3 size: 14 residues. CDR1 is SNHLY and CDR2 is FYNNEI in the germline V gene. In DNA, the CDR3 is TGTGCCAGCAGGGCTTTTGGGGGCCACTATGGCTACACCTTC. Protein sequence: CASRAFGGHYGYTF.

The rearrangement links TRBV27 to TRBJ2-5; D is possibly TRBD1 (6 bases). V was shortened by 5 bases and J by 5 bases, with 15 bases between the two germline ends. The CDR3 totals 14 residues. Germline assignment: CDR1 MNHEY and CDR2 SMNVEV (reference sequence). In nucleotides, the CDR3 is TGTGCCAGCAGTCCAACACAGGGTTACGAGACCCAGTACTTC. This encodes CASSPTQGYETQYF.